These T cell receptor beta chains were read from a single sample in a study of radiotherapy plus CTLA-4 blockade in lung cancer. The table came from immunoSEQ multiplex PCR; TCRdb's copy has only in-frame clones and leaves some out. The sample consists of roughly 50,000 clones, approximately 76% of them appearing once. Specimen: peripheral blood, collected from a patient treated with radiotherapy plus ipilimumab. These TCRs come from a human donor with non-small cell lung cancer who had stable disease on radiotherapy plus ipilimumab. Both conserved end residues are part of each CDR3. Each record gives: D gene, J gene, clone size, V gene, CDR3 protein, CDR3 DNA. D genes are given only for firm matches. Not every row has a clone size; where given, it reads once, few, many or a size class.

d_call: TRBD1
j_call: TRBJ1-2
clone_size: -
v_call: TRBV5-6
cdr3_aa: CASSLTGEWLVGGYTF
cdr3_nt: TGTGCCAGCAGCTTGACAGGGGAGTGGTTAGTAGGTGGCTACACCTTC

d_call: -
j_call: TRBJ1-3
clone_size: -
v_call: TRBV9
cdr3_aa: CASSVEGGPSGNTIYF
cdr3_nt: TGTGCCAGCAGCGTAGAAGGGGGACCCTCTGGAAACACCATATATTTT

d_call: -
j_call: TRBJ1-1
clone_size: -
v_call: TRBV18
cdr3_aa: CASSPLGDLNTEAFF
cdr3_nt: TGTGCCAGCTCACCACTTGGGGATCTGAACACTGAAGCTTTCTTT

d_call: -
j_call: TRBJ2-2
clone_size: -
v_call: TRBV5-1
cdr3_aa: CASRAGTAGELFF
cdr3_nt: TGCGCCAGCAGGGCAGGGACGGCCGGGGAGCTGTTTTTT

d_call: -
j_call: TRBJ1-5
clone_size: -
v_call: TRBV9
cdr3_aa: CASSGGLHSNQPQHF
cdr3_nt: TGTGCCAGCAGCGGCGGACTGCATAGCAATCAGCCCCAGCATTTT

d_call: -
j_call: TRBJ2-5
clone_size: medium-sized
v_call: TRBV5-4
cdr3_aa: CASSLLAGNQETQYF
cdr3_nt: TGTGCCAGCAGCTTGCTAGCAGGCAACCAAGAGACCCAGTACTTC

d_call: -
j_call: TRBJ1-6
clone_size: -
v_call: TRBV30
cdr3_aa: CAWSVLRVDDALHF
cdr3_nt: TGTGCCTGGAGTGTACTCAGGGTAGATGACGCCCTCCACTTT

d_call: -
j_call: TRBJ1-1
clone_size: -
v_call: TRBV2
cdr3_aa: CASSFLRANTEAFF
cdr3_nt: TGTGCCAGCAGTTTTCTCCGGGCCAACACTGAAGCTTTCTTT

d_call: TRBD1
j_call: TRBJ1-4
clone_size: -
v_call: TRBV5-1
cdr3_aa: CASSLQGALRRNEKLFF
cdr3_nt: TGCGCCAGCAGCTTGCAGGGGGCGCTGAGAAGAAATGAAAAACTGTTTTTT

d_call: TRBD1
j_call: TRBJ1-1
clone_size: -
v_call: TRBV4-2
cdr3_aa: CASGTGNTEAFF
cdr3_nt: TGTGCCAGCGGGACAGGGAACACTGAAGCTTTCTTT

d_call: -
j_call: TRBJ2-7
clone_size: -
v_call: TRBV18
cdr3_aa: CASSPRTESYEQYF
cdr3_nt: TGTGCCAGCTCACCTAGGACAGAATCCTACGAGCAGTACTTC

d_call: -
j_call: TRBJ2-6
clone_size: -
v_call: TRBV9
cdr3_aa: CASSAHTMSSGANVLTF
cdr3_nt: TGTGCCAGCAGCGCACACACTATGAGCTCTGGGGCCAACGTCCTGACTTTC

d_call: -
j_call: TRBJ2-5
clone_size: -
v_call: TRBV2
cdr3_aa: CASLAGTFYETQYF
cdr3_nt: TGTGCCAGCCTCGCCGGGACATTTTATGAGACCCAGTACTTC

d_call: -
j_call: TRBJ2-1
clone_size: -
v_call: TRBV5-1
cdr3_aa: CASSLEHAYNEQFF
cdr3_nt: TGCGCCAGCAGCTTGGAACACGCCTACAATGAGCAGTTCTTC

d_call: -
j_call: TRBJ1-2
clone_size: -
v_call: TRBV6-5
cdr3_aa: CASSYSYREVGHGYTF
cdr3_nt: TGTGCCAGCAGTTACTCCTACAGGGAGGTTGGGCATGGCTACACCTTC

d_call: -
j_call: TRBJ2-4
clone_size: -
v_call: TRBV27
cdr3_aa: CASSLGLMGTIQYF
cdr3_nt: TGTGCCAGCAGTTTAGGCCTAATGGGAACCATTCAGTACTTC